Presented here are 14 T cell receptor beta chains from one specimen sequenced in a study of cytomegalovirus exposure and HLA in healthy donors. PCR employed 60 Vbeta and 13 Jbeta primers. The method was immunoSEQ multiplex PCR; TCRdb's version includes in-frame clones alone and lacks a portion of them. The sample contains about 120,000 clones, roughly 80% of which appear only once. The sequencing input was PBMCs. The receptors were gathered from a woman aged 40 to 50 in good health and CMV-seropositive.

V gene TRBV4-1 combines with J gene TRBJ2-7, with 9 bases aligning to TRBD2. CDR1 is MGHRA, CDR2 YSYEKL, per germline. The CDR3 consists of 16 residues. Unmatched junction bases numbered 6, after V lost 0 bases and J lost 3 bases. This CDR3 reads CASSQDWREGDYEQYF. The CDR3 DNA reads TGCGCCAGCAGCCAAGATTGGCGGGAGGGCGACTACGAGCAGTACTTC.

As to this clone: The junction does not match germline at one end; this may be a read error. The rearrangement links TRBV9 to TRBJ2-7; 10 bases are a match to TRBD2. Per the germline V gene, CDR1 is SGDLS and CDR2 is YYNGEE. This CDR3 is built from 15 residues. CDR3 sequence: CAGSATSGSSYEQYF. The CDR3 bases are TGTGCCGGCAGCGCGACTAGCGGGTCCTCCTACGAGCAGTACTTC.

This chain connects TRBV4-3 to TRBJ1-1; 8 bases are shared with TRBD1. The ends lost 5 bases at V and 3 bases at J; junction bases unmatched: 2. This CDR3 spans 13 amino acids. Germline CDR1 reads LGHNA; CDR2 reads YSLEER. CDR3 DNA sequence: TGCGCCAGCAGCGAGGGACAGGACACTGAAGCTTTCTTT. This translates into CASSEGQDTEAFF.

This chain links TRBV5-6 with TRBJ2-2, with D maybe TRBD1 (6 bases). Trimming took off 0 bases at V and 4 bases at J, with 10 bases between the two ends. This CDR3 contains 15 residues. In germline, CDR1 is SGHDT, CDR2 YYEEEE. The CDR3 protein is CASSLDARGTGELFF. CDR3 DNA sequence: TGTGCCAGCAGCTTGGATGCCAGGGGCACCGGGGAGCTGTTTTTT.

CDR3 bases: TGCAGCGTTGAAGGTAGCGGGGGGCCCTATCTCCACTACGAGCAGTACTTC. Its protein product is CSVEGSGGPYLHYEQYF. The chain uses TRBV29-1 and TRBJ2-7; TRBD2 agrees at 10 bases. CDR1 SQVTM and CDR2 ANQGSEA come from the germline V gene. The junction had 12 bases not matched to a gene; V was cut back by 1 base and J by 3 bases. The CDR3 extends over 17 amino acids.

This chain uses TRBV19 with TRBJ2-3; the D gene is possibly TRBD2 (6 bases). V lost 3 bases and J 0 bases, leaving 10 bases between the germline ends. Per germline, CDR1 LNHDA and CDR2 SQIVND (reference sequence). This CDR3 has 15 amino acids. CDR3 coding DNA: TGTGCCAGTAGTATTCTTGGGAGGAGCACAGATACGCAGTATTTT. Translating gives CASSILGRSTDTQYF.

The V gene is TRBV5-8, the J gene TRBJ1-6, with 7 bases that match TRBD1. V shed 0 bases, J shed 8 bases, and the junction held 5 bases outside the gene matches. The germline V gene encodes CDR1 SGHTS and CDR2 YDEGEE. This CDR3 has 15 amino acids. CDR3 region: CASSLVAQGDSPLHF. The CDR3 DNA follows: TGTGCCAGCAGCTTGGTCGCCCAGGGGGATTCACCCCTCCACTTT. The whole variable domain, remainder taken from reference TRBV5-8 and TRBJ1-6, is EAGVTQSPTHLIKTRGQQATLRCSPISGHTSVYWYQQALGLGLQFLLWYDEGEERNRGNFPPRFSGRQFPNYSSELNVNALELEDSALYLCASSLVAQGDSPLHFGNGTRLTVT.

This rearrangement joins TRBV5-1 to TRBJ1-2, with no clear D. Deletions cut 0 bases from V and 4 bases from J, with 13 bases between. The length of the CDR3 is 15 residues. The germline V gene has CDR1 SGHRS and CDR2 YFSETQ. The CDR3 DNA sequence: TGCGCCAGCAGCTTGGCCAGTGGAAGGAGCTATGGCTACACCTTC. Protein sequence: CASSLASGRSYGYTF.

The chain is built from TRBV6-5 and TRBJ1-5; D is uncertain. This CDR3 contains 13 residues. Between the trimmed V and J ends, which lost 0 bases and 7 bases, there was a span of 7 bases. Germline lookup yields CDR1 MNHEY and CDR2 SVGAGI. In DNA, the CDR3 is TGTGCCAGCAGTTACTCCCGAGGACAGCCCCAGCATTTT. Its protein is CASSYSRGQPQHF.

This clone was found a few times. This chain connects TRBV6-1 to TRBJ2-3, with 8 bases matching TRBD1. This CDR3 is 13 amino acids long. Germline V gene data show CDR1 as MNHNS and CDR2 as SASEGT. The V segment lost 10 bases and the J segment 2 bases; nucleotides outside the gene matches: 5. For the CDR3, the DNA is TGTGCCATCTTGGACAGGGTCACAGATACGCAGTATTTT. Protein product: CAILDRVTDTQYF.

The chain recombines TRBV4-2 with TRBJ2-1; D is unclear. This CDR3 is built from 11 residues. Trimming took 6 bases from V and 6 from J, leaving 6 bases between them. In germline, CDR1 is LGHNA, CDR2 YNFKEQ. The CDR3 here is CASSLLNEQFF. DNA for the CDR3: TGTGCCAGCAGTCTCCTCAATGAGCAGTTCTTC.

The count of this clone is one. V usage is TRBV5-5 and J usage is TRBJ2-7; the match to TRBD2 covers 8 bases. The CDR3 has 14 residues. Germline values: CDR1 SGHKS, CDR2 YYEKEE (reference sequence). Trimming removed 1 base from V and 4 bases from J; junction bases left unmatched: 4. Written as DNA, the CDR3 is TGTGCCAGCAGCTTGACTAGCGGAGTATACGAGCAGTACTTC. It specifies CASSLTSGVYEQYF. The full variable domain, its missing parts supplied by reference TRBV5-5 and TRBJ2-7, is DAGVTQSPTHLIKTRGQQVTLRCSPISGHKSVSWYQQVLGQGPQFIFQYYEKEERGRGNFPDRFSARQFPNYSSELNVNALLLGDSALYLCASSLTSGVYEQYFGPGTRLTVT.

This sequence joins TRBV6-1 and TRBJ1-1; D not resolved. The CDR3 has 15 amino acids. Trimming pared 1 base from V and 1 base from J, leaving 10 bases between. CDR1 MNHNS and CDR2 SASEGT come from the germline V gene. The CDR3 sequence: CASSEVPFWNTEAFF. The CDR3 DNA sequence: TGTGCCAGCAGTGAAGTTCCTTTTTGGAACACTGAAGCTTTCTTT.

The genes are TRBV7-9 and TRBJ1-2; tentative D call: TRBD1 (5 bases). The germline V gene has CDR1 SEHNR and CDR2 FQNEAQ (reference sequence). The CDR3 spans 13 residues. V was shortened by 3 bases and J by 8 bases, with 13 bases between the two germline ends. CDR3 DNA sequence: TGTGCCAGCAGCTTTGCGGGGGTTCAGGGCTACACCTTC. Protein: CASSFAGVQGYTF.